This entry lists 21 T cell receptor beta chains sequenced from one sample in a study of vaccination effects on CD4 cells after COVID-19. Produced via immunoSEQ multiplex PCR; TCRdb's table is partial and in-frame only. The sample lists 60,000 to 85,000 clones, over 70% seen once, with 1.5% to 1.8% in the top ten. These receptors are not linked to any known antigen. ViraFEST used viral peptide pools to expand antigen-specific CD4+ T cells before sequencing. Culturing for more than 9 days preceded CD4+ T cell isolation. Participants each got two BNT162b2 or mRNA-1273 vaccine doses. The sample consisted of CD4+ T cells from PBMCs cultured with HCoV-229E spike peptides, taken after COVID-19 vaccination. Every receptor here comes from a human donor who received a COVID-19 vaccine.

This clone has only a few counts. The chain has TRBV19 and TRBJ1-5; 8 bases agree with TRBD1. Germline trimming cut 5 bases from V and 0 bases from J; bases unmatched to any gene: 3. The CDR3 contains 15 residues. Germline V gives CDR1 LNHDA, CDR2 SQIVND (reference sequence). The CDR3 DNA follows: TGTGCCAGTAGTGAGGACAGGGATAGCAATCAGCCCCAGCATTTT. This sequence encodes CASSEDRDSNQPQHF.

J is TRBJ2-4 and V is TRBV6-5; tentative D call: TRBD1 (6 bases). Germline CDR1 and CDR2: MNHEY and SVGAGI. The V end lost 6 bases, the J end lost 5 bases, and 17 bases lay between the germline ends. The CDR3 is made up of 15 amino acids. CDR3 loop: CASRFLDRDQNIQYF. The DNA of the CDR3 is TGTGCCAGCAGATTCTTGGACAGAGACCAAAACATTCAGTACTTC.

The gene calls are TRBV9 and TRBJ2-2; 7 nucleotides agree with TRBD1. V was pared by 4 bases and J by 4 bases, with 7 bases of the junction left unmatched. The CDR3 length is 15 residues. Germline V gene sequence: CDR1 SGDLS, CDR2 YYNGEE. The CDR3 sequence: CASSREGAFTGELFF. The CDR3 DNA follows: TGTGCCAGCAGCCGTGAGGGGGCGTTCACCGGGGAGCTGTTTTTT.

This clone has a handful of counts. This rearrangement joins TRBV5-1 to TRBJ2-2; D gene ambiguous. CDR1 is SGHRS and CDR2 is YFSETQ in the germline V gene. Trimming removed 1 base from V and 6 bases from J, with 7 bases in between. This CDR3 is 13 amino acids long. CDR3 nucleotide sequence: TGCGCCAGCAGCTTGCCCCAGCCCGGGGAGCTGTTTTTT. Protein product: CASSLPQPGELFF.

This clone was recorded only once. The chain employs TRBV19 and TRBJ1-1; 7 nucleotides match TRBD1. There are 10 residues in the CDR3. The J segment lost 11 bases and the V segment lost 8 bases, leaving 5 bases of the junction unmatched. Germline V lookup: CDR1 LNHDA, CDR2 SQIVND (reference sequence). CDR3 residues: CASGGQRAFF. CDR3 nucleotide sequence: TGTGCCAGTGGGGGACAGAGGGCTTTCTTT.

This CDR3 is CATSRGESREQYV. DNA of the CDR3: TGTGCCACCAGCAGAGGGGAGTCCCGCGAGCAGTACGTC. V gene TRBV15 combines with J gene TRBJ2-7; weak D call: TRBD2 (5 bases). Trimming shortened V by 1 base and J by 6 bases, and 10 bases separated the two germline ends. Looked up from germline, CDR1 is LNHNV and CDR2 is YYDKDF (reference sequence). The CDR3 length is 13 residues.

The V gene is TRBV5-5, the J gene TRBJ1-5; perhaps TRBD1 as D (6 bases). The germline CDR1 and CDR2 sequences are SGHKS and YYEKEE (reference sequence). The CDR3 length is 14 residues. Trimming removed 4 bases from V and 4 bases from J, with 12 bases in between. The CDR3 region is CASSRPGVNQPQHF. The CDR3 DNA sequence: TGTGCCAGCAGCAGACCAGGGGTTAATCAGCCCCAGCATTTT.

V and J are TRBV12-3 or TRBV12-4 and TRBJ2-5; the D gene is possibly TRBD1 (6 bases). Trimming cost V 6 bases and J 4 bases, with 9 bases left between them. CDR3 length: 12 amino acids. CDR3 sequence: CASRETGETQYF. CDR3 in DNA: TGTGCCAGCAGGGAGACAGGAGAGACCCAGTACTTC.

This rearrangement joins TRBV28 to TRBJ1-2; unclear D gene. CDR3 size: 12 residues. Deletions cut 6 bases from V and 3 bases from J, with 8 bases between. Germline V gene sequence: CDR1 MDHEN, CDR2 SYDVKM. In DNA form, the CDR3 reads TGTGCCAGCAGGTGGGGAGACTATGGCTACACCTTC. Its protein is CASRWGDYGYTF.

The chain joins TRBV5-6 to TRBJ2-7; D may be TRBD2 (5 bases). This CDR3 is built from 14 residues. In germline, CDR1 is SGHDT, CDR2 YYEEEE. V was cut by 4 bases and J by 1 base, with 12 bases left in between. The CDR3 coding sequence is TGTGCCAGCAGCCCCGGGAATCCATCCTACGAGCAGTACGTC. Amino acids: CASSPGNPSYEQYV.

The genes are TRBV6-5 and TRBJ1-5, with D uncertain. The ends were cut back, 5 bases at V and 0 bases at J, with 5 bases in the middle. Germline CDR1 MNHEY, CDR2 SVGAGI. This CDR3 comprises 13 residues. The CDR3 here is CASSRYSNQPQHF. The CDR3 DNA follows: TGTGCCAGCAGTAGATATAGCAATCAGCCCCAGCATTTT.

The V gene is TRBV5-6, the J gene TRBJ2-4; D possibly corresponds to TRBD1 (5 bases). V was cut by 1 base and J by 1 base, with 15 bases left in between. The CDR3 is made up of 17 amino acids. Looked up from germline, CDR1 is SGHDT and CDR2 is YYEEEE. CDR3: CASSLSDSRNAKNIQYF. CDR3 coding DNA: TGTGCCAGCAGCTTGTCCGACAGCCGAAATGCCAAAAACATTCAGTACTTC.

The gene calls are TRBV28 and TRBJ2-7, with no clear D. V was shortened by 6 bases and J by 0 bases, with 9 bases between the two germline ends. This CDR3 contains 13 residues. Per the germline V gene, CDR1 is MDHEN and CDR2 is SYDVKM. The DNA for the CDR3 is TGTGCCAGCAGGGGCAGTGCCTCCTACGAGCAGTACGTC. This translates into CASRGSASYEQYV.

The rearrangement uses TRBV7-2 and TRBJ1-1; TRBD1 matches at 7 bases. Germline trimming cut 5 bases from V and 7 bases from J; bases unmatched to any gene: 7. CDR3 size: 13 residues. Germline assignment: CDR1 SGHTA and CDR2 FQGNSA. CDR3 nucleotides: TGTGCCAGCAGCCCTCGGACAGGCCTTGAAGCTTTCTTT. Protein: CASSPRTGLEAFF.

The chain combines TRBV19 with TRBJ1-5; no reliable D call. Germline CDR1 LNHDA, CDR2 SQIVND (reference sequence). This CDR3 has 16 amino acids. Trimming took 5 bases from V and 0 from J, leaving 14 bases between them. The DNA of the CDR3 is TGTGCCAGTAGTCCCCCACTCCGGTATAGCAATCAGCCCCAGCATTTT. Protein product: CASSPPLRYSNQPQHF.

V and J are TRBV12-5 and TRBJ2-1, with 9 bases lining up with TRBD1. The V segment lost 6 bases and the J segment 8 bases; nucleotides outside the gene matches: 8. Germline V gene sequence: CDR1 LGHNT, CDR2 FRNRAP. This CDR3 has 14 amino acids. CDR3 in amino acids: CASGDRGFLDEQFF. The CDR3 DNA is TGTGCTAGTGGAGACAGGGGGTTCTTGGATGAGCAGTTCTTC.

The V gene is TRBV4-1, the J gene TRBJ1-4; 9 bases line up with TRBD1. The CDR3 is 16 amino acids. CDR1 is MGHRA, CDR2 YSYEKL, per germline. V lost 4 bases and J lost 8; bases outside the gene matches: 11. CDR3 protein: CASSRQVQGAREKLFF. The CDR3 bases are TGCGCCAGCAGCCGCCAGGTACAGGGGGCGAGGGAAAAACTGTTTTTT.

V and J are TRBV6-5 and TRBJ1-2; the match to TRBD1 covers 7 bases. CDR1 MNHEY and CDR2 SVGAGI come from the germline V gene. The ends lost 3 bases at V and 4 bases at J; junction bases unmatched: 8. This CDR3 is 15 amino acids long. This CDR3 reads CASSYYNDRAYGYTF. In nucleotides, the CDR3 is TGTGCCAGCAGTTATTACAACGACAGGGCCTATGGCTACACCTTC.

Here the CDR3 reads CASSSRGGAEQYV. The CDR3 nucleotides are TGTGCCAGCAGCTCCAGAGGGGGGGCCGAGCAGTACGTC. V and J are TRBV7-2 and TRBJ2-7; tentatively, D is TRBD2 (7 bases). Germline CDR1 reads SGHTA; CDR2 reads FQGNSA. V was cut by 4 bases and J by 6 bases, with 13 bases left in between. This CDR3 has 13 amino acids.

The V gene is TRBV28, the J gene TRBJ1-2; 11 nucleotides agree with TRBD1. Trimming took 4 bases from V and 5 from J; bases not matched to a gene: 15. The CDR3 spans 18 residues. Looked up from germline, CDR1 is MDHEN and CDR2 is SYDVKM. CDR3 DNA: TGTGCCAGCAGTTCCCCTCGGGACAGGGGGGCTGCGGGGTATGGCTACACCTTC. Its translation is CASSSPRDRGAAGYGYTF.

The rearrangement joins TRBV5-5 to TRBJ1-2, with TRBD1 identical over 7 bases. The V segment lost 1 base and the J segment 4 bases; nucleotides outside the gene matches: 7. This CDR3 has 15 residues. Germline loops: CDR1 SGHKS, CDR2 YYEKEE (reference sequence). The CDR3 loop reads CASSLNQGGGYGYTF. The CDR3 DNA is TGTGCCAGCAGCTTGAATCAGGGGGGAGGCTATGGCTACACCTTC.